Listed below are T cell receptor beta chains from one sample, sequenced in a study of cytomegalovirus exposure and HLA in healthy donors. Repertoires were generated with immunoSEQ multiplex PCR, while TCRdb's copy carries only in-frame clones and drops some. In the table there are under 200,000 clones, approximately 76% of which are singletons. Sample: PBMCs. These receptors came from a woman aged 18-35 years in good health and CMV-seropositive. The CDR3 runs from the conserved cysteine through the conserved F or W. A D gene is named only where the DNA matches it firmly. Only some rows state a clone size, as once, few, many or a class for expanded clones.

V: TRBV25-1; size: few; D: TRBD1; length: 15; J: TRBJ2-5; CDR3: CASSEGLTGLETQYF; DNA: TGTGCCAGCAGTGAAGGACTGACAGGGCTGGAGACCCAGTACTTC
V: TRBV5-5; size: .; D: TRBD2; length: 17; J: TRBJ2-1; CDR3: CASSLKLAGGTYNEQFF; DNA: TGTGCCAGCAGCTTAAAACTAGCGGGGGGCACCTACAATGAGCAGTTCTTC
V: TRBV7-9; size: .; D: TRBD1; length: 13; J: TRBJ1-3; CDR3: CASSVTGVNTIYF; DNA: TGTGCCAGCAGCGTGACAGGGGTAAACACCATATATTTT
V: TRBV30; size: .; D: TRBD1; length: 18; J: TRBJ1-2; CDR3: CAWSPPIPGQPTIYGYTF; DNA: TGTGCCTGGAGTCCCCCGATTCCGGGACAGCCTACAATCTATGGCTACACCTTC
V: TRBV11-1; size: once; D: .; length: 16; J: TRBJ2-7; CDR3: CASSSRVGRGLNEQYF; DNA: TGTGCCAGCAGCTCCCGTGTCGGCAGGGGCTTAAACGAGCAGTACTTC
V: TRBV11-3; size: once; D: TRBD2; length: 14; J: TRBJ2-1; CDR3: CASSLNRGGHEQFF; DNA: TGTGCCAGCAGCTTAAACCGGGGGGGCCATGAGCAGTTCTTC
V: TRBV27; size: .; D: .; length: 14; J: TRBJ2-3; CDR3: CASSLWGGEDTQYF; DNA: TGTGCCAGCAGTTTATGGGGGGGCGAGGATACGCAGTATTTT
V: TRBV28; size: .; D: .; length: 17; J: TRBJ2-5; CDR3: CASSFLSEGPGGETQYF; DNA: TGTGCCAGCAGTTTCTTAAGTGAGGGCCCTGGAGGAGAGACCCAGTACTTC
V: TRBV5-4; size: .; D: .; length: 14; J: TRBJ2-7; CDR3: CASSLTGVTYEQYF; DNA: TGTGCCAGCAGCCTGACGGGGGTAACTTACGAGCAGTACTTC
V: TRBV15; size: .; D: TRBD2; length: 16; J: TRBJ2-1; CDR3: CATSRDYSGAYNEQFF; DNA: TGTGCCACCAGCAGAGATTATAGCGGGGCCTACAATGAGCAGTTCTTC
V: TRBV7-2; size: .; D: TRBD2; length: 14; J: TRBJ2-5; CDR3: CASSFGGGLETQYF; DNA: TGTGCCAGCAGCTTCGGGGGGGGGCTAGAGACCCAGTACTTC
V: TRBV7-2; size: few; D: TRBD2; length: 15; J: TRBJ2-3; CDR3: CASSLGRGGTDTQYF; DNA: TGTGCCAGCAGCTTAGGCCGGGGGGGCACAGATACGCAGTATTTT
V: TRBV2; size: few; D: TRBD1; length: 14; J: TRBJ1-2; CDR3: CASKPDRGYYGYTF; DNA: TGTGCCAGCAAGCCGGACAGGGGGTACTATGGCTACACCTTC
V: TRBV5-1; size: .; D: .; length: 14; J: TRBJ1-1; CDR3: CASSPGLMNTEAFF; DNA: TGCGCCAGCAGCCCGGGACTGATGAACACTGAAGCTTTCTTT
V: TRBV4-1; size: .; D: TRBD1; length: 16; J: TRBJ1-6; CDR3: CASSQEAGTGPSPLHF; DNA: TGCGCCAGCAGCCAGGAAGCCGGGACAGGGCCTTCACCCCTCCACTTT
V: TRBV4-3; size: .; D: .; length: 15; J: TRBJ1-5; CDR3: CASSQDTGLNQPQHF; DNA: TGCGCCAGCAGCCAAGATACAGGGCTGAATCAGCCCCAGCATTTT
V: TRBV5-6; size: .; D: .; length: 15; J: TRBJ1-3; CDR3: CASTNSGNIGNTIYF; DNA: TGTGCCAGCACCAATAGCGGAAATATTGGAAACACCATATATTTT
V: TRBV10-2; size: few; D: .; length: 15; J: TRBJ1-1; CDR3: CARSKKVGERTEAFF; DNA: TGCGCCAGGTCGAAAAAGGTCGGGGAGAGGACTGAAGCTTTCTTT
V: TRBV19; size: few; D: .; length: 11; J: TRBJ1-1; CDR3: CATDRGTEAFF; DNA: TGTGCCACCGATCGCGGCACTGAAGCTTTCTTT
V: TRBV19; size: .; D: .; length: 12; J: TRBJ1-3; CDR3: CASGSVGNTIYF; DNA: TGTGCCAGTGGAAGCGTTGGAAACACCATATATTTT
V: TRBV27; size: .; D: TRBD2; length: 15; J: TRBJ2-1; CDR3: CASSLGSGGAIEQFF; DNA: TGTGCCAGCAGTTTAGGTAGCGGGGGGGCCATTGAGCAGTTCTTC
V: TRBV7-2; size: .; D: TRBD2; length: 18; J: TRBJ2-2; CDR3: CASTRPLLAGGRTGELFF; DNA: TGTGCCAGCACCCGCCCTCTCCTAGCGGGGGGGCGGACCGGGGAGCTGTTTTTT
V: TRBV9; size: .; D: .; length: 17; J: TRBJ1-5; CDR3: CASSVGVAGPTEHPQHF; DNA: TGTGCCAGCAGCGTAGGAGTGGCAGGGCCTACGGAACATCCCCAGCATTTT
V: TRBV5-1; size: .; D: TRBD1; length: 15; J: TRBJ2-1; CDR3: CASSSGTGGHNEQFF; DNA: TGCGCCAGCAGCTCCGGGACAGGGGGTCACAATGAGCAGTTCTTC
V: TRBV18; size: .; D: TRBD1; length: 17; J: TRBJ1-5; CDR3: CASSPDRVGWGNQPQHF; DNA: TGTGCCAGCTCACCGGACAGGGTGGGTTGGGGCAATCAGCCCCAGCATTTT
V: TRBV19; size: .; D: .; length: 12; J: TRBJ2-1; CDR3: CASSIPGNEQFF; DNA: TGTGCCAGTAGTATTCCGGGAAATGAGCAGTTCTTC
V: TRBV27; size: few; D: TRBD2; length: 16; J: TRBJ2-5; CDR3: CASSTSGTSGGETQYF; DNA: TGTGCCAGCAGCACATCCGGGACTAGCGGTGGGGAGACCCAGTACTTC
V: TRBV5-1; size: .; D: .; length: 15; J: TRBJ2-3; CDR3: CASSLADRLTDTQYF; DNA: TGCGCCAGCAGCTTGGCCGACAGGCTGACAGATACGCAGTATTTT
V: TRBV5-1; size: .; D: .; length: 14; J: TRBJ2-7; CDR3: CASSVDLGSSEQYF; DNA: TGCGCCAGCAGCGTCGACTTAGGAAGTAGCGAGCAGTACTTC
V: TRBV10-3; size: .; D: .; length: 14; J: TRBJ2-7; CDR3: CATTARQATYEQYF; DNA: TGTGCCACCACTGCTCGACAGGCCACCTACGAGCAGTACTTC
V: TRBV25-1; size: once; D: .; length: 12; J: TRBJ2-7; CDR3: CASRGASYEQYF; DNA: TGTGCCAGCAGGGGGGCCTCCTACGAGCAGTACTTC
V: TRBV5-1; size: few; D: TRBD1; length: 14; J: TRBJ1-4; CDR3: CASNFGTGDEKLFF; DNA: TGCGCCAGCAATTTCGGGACAGGGGATGAAAAACTGTTTTTT
V: TRBV11-2; size: .; D: TRBD2; length: 18; J: TRBJ2-4; CDR3: CASSLDPLAGGFRNIQYF; DNA: TGTGCCAGCAGCTTAGATCCACTAGCGGGGGGGTTTAGAAACATTCAGTACTTC
V: TRBV25-1; size: .; D: TRBD1; length: 15; J: TRBJ2-5; CDR3: CASSEGQGAVEAQYF; DNA: TGTGCCAGCAGTGAAGGCCAGGGGGCGGTGGAGGCCCAGTACTTC
V: TRBV19; size: .; D: TRBD1; length: 16; J: TRBJ2-1; CDR3: CASSIPPGRGRNEQFF; DNA: TGTGCCAGTAGTATTCCCCCCGGCAGGGGGCGGAATGAGCAGTTCTTC
V: TRBV11-3; size: .; D: .; length: 14; J: TRBJ1-1; CDR3: CASSLDSMNTEAFF; DNA: TGTGCCAGCAGCTTGGACAGTATGAACACTGAAGCTTTCTTT
V: TRBV10-3; size: .; D: .; length: 11; J: TRBJ1-1; CDR3: CAISPGTEAFF; DNA: TGTGCCATCAGTCCCGGTACTGAAGCTTTCTTT
V: TRBV9; size: .; D: TRBD2; length: 15; J: TRBJ2-3; CDR3: CASSVEAAGADTQYF; DNA: TGTGCCAGCAGCGTAGAGGCCGCGGGAGCAGATACGCAGTATTTT
V: TRBV6-5; size: .; D: .; length: 11; J: TRBJ1-1; CDR3: CASSFRGDAFF; DNA: TGTGCCAGCAGTTTCAGGGGAGACGCTTTCTTT
V: TRBV30; size: .; D: TRBD1; length: 14; J: TRBJ1-6; CDR3: CASSGTEYNSPLHF; DNA: TGTGCAAGCTCCGGGACAGAATATAATTCACCCCTCCACTTT
V: TRBV5-6; size: few; D: TRBD1; length: 15; J: TRBJ1-5; CDR3: CASSLGTGPRRPQHF; DNA: TGTGCCAGCAGCTTGGGGACAGGGCCTCGTCGGCCCCAGCATTTT
V: TRBV7-2; size: .; D: TRBD2; length: 15; J: TRBJ2-7; CDR3: CASSLGGGGSYEQYF; DNA: TGTGCCAGCAGCTTAGGTGGGGGGGGTTCCTACGAGCAGTACTTC
V: TRBV30; size: .; D: TRBD1; length: 14; J: TRBJ2-7; CDR3: CAWRRDRGSYEQYF; DNA: TGTGCCTGGAGGCGGGACAGGGGGTCCTACGAGCAGTACTTC
V: TRBV7-2; size: .; D: .; length: 15; J: TRBJ2-3; CDR3: CASSPLGPGTDTQYF; DNA: TGTGCCAGCAGCCCGCTTGGGCCAGGCACAGATACGCAGTATTTT
V: TRBV30; size: .; D: TRBD1; length: 13; J: TRBJ2-5; CDR3: CAWSFRQGETQYF; DNA: TGTGCCTGGAGTTTCCGACAGGGTGAGACCCAGTACTTC
V: TRBV6-5; size: few; D: .; length: 14; J: TRBJ1-5; CDR3: CASSYSGGKQPQHF; DNA: TGTGCCAGCAGTTACTCCGGGGGGAAACAGCCCCAGCATTTT
V: TRBV4-2; size: many; D: .; length: 16; J: TRBJ2-7; CDR3: CASSQEETSVSYEQYF; DNA: TGTGCCAGCAGCCAAGAGGAGACTAGTGTCTCCTACGAGCAGTACTTC